The rows below give T cell receptor beta chains drawn from one sample of a study of cytomegalovirus exposure and HLA in healthy donors. The table came from immunoSEQ multiplex PCR; TCRdb's copy has only in-frame clones and leaves some out. The sample holds over 150,000 clones, roughly 78% seen once. Sequencing was done on a sample of PBMCs. All receptors come from a woman aged 45 to 65 in good health and CMV-seropositive. Both conserved end residues are part of each CDR3.

v_call cdr3_aa
TRBV6-5 CASMGTNYEQYF
TRBV2 CASSDPNRGMNTEAFF
TRBV29-1 CSVQGWAEAFF
TRBV28 CASSLFYQKRERVDEQFF
TRBV29-1 CSVDGGANTGELFF
TRBV7-3 CASSSRTGNYGYTF
TRBV11-2 CASSYPLTGQGSYEQYF
TRBV28 CASVTPRGQGNYEQYF
TRBV7-2 CASSLAYARDNYGYTF
TRBV27 CASSPLGRGESYEQYF
TRBV7-2 CASSLEVRPLNEQFF
TRBV7-9 CSSSSPRHGQGSYNEQFF
TRBV6-6 CASPVSSGPTGELFF
TRBV11-2 CASSSPSEGLGDTQYF
TRBV7-2 CASSLSSTDTQYF
TRBV7-2 CASSLVARSPDTQYF
TRBV2 CASTRDSYNEQFF
TRBV27 CASRLAGSETQYF
TRBV7-9 CASSLGGYQPQHF
TRBV15 CATSRAGQGSSYEQYF
TRBV5-1 CASRTSGITGELFF
TRBV6-1 CASRQAYQETQYF
TRBV7-3 CASSPGGNTEAFF
TRBV4-2 CASSQGIETPEQFF
TRBV7-6 CASSLDSGGQPQHF
TRBV27 CASSVNKGEGYGYTF
TRBV4-3 CASSPRPQGASYGYTF
TRBV7-2 CASSLVVGGAETQYF
TRBV6-5 CASSSSGRAMDTQYF
TRBV28 CACGTRGMGELFF
TRBV11-1 CASSQQGTRGYTF
TRBV15 CATRTTGGYEQYF
TRBV19 CASSIAGHLSTDTQYF
TRBV18 CASSPRDSIRMNTEAFF
TRBV7-2 CASSRLKSSYEQYF
TRBV29-1 CSVCTGTSGRPSYEQYF
TRBV20-1 CSARQGAGPYF
TRBV4-2 CASSQAGLYNEQFF
TRBV29-1 CSVERAGGGNTIYF
TRBV28 CARRGQHYGYTF
TRBV10-3 CAIDGTGYDEQYF
TRBV5-1 CASKTSGYNEQFF
TRBV5-1 CASSLVGLASFTDTQYF
TRBV7-6 CASSLEGQGYEQYF
TRBV30 CAWSGRDFPFTDTQYF
TRBV7-9 CASSHPLNTGTSYGYTF
TRBV27 CASRDRGRNTEAFF
TRBV4-1 CASSQDKTSGGRDTQYF
TRBV19 CATSTGEREKLFF
TRBV7-2 CASSPFSSYEQYF
TRBV7-7 CASSPGQGLTGELFF
TRBV4-2 CASSRLAGAGTSTDTQYF
TRBV5-4 CASSFIAGPYEQYF
TRBV15 CATSRDRGPQFEPYEQYF